One sample yielded the 18 T cell receptor beta chains listed below, sequenced in a study of T cell responses to AZD1222 COVID-19 vaccine listed by TCRdb under 2021. Library preparation employed the immunoSEQ multiplex PCR assay. Not all clones reach the TCRdb copy of this immuneACCESS table, which keeps in-frame sequences only. Checked studies attribute under half of the gap to unresolved V genes and leave the rest unexplained. The sample data list 250,000 to 300,000 clones, and roughly 93% of these were observed just once. 0.55% of the sample is held by the ten biggest clonotypes. The time point label corresponds to: about 28 days (+/-7) after the second vaccine dose. The sequencing used peripheral blood, collected 28 days after the second AZD1222 dose. Every receptor here comes from an adult who received the AZD1222 COVID-19 vaccine.

V is TRBV7-3 and J is TRBJ2-1, with D uncertain. V lost 3 bases, J lost 5 bases, and 8 bases lay in between. Germline CDR1 reads SGHTA; CDR2 reads FQGTGA. The CDR3 runs to 13 residues. CDR3 bases: TGTGCCAGCAGCTTTTCTACCGACAATGAGCAGTTCTTC. Protein sequence: CASSFSTDNEQFF.

The V and J genes are TRBV11-2 and TRBJ2-5; D may correspond to TRBD1 or TRBD2 (5 bases each). Germline V gene sequence: CDR1 SGHAT, CDR2 FQNNGV. This CDR3 is built from 14 residues. The V gene lost 5 bases and the J gene lost 5 bases, with 15 bases spanning the gap. CDR3 nucleotide sequence: TGTGCCAGCAGCCCGGTACGGGGCTGGGAGACCCAGTACTTC. This translates into CASSPVRGWETQYF. Looking up the rest from reference TRBV11-2 and TRBJ2-5 gives the full variable domain: EAGVAQSPRYKIIEKRQSVAFWCNPISGHATLYWYQQILGQGPKLLIQFQNNGVVDDSQLPKDRFSAERLKGVDSTLKIQPAKLEDSAVYLCASSPVRGWETQYFGPGTRLLVL.

The chain combines TRBV9 with TRBJ2-7; D remains ambiguous. The V gene's germline CDR1 is SGDLS and CDR2 YYNGEE. The CDR3 extends over 11 amino acids. The germline V and J ends were trimmed by 0 bases and 6 bases, with 4 bases remaining between them. DNA of the CDR3: TGTGCCAGCAGCGTAGGAGCCGAGCAGTACTTC. Translation gives CASSVGAEQYF.

This chain joins TRBV9 and TRBJ1-3, with 8 bases fitting TRBD1. The CDR3 runs to 15 residues. V lost 3 bases to trimming and J lost 4 bases; unmatched junction nucleotides: 6. The germline gives CDR1 SGDLS, CDR2 YYNGEE. The CDR3 DNA reads TGTGCCAGCAGCGCCTCAGGGGGCCCAGGAAACACCATATATTTT. Its protein product is CASSASGGPGNTIYF.

This sequence joins TRBV7-9 and TRBJ1-3; D is ambiguous. This CDR3 contains 15 residues. Trimming cost V 5 bases and J 1 base, with 12 bases left between them. Germline V CDR1 and CDR2: SEHNR, FQNEAQ (reference sequence). The chain's CDR3 is CASSLSGDSGNTIYF. The CDR3 DNA sequence: TGTGCCAGCAGCCTGTCTGGGGATTCTGGAAACACCATATATTTT.

The V and J genes are TRBV5-4 and TRBJ2-7; the D gene is possibly TRBD2 (5 bases). The germline V gene encodes CDR1 SGHNT and CDR2 YYREEE (reference sequence). The V end was cut by 7 bases, the J end by 7 bases, with 24 bases between. The CDR3 runs to 15 residues. DNA of the CDR3: TGTGCCAGCGGCGATGTGGGGAGACATAGGGATGAGCAGTACTTC. It codes for CASGDVGRHRDEQYF.

CDR3 region: CASSPLAGDSTGELFF. The CDR3 DNA is TGTGCCAGCAGCCCTCTAGCGGGAGATTCTACCGGGGAGCTGTTTTTT. The chain carries TRBV5-4 and TRBJ2-2, with 10 bases identical to TRBD2. The CDR3 runs 16 residues. V was clipped by 4 bases and J by 5 bases; unmatched bases: 8. Per the germline V gene, CDR1 is SGHNT and CDR2 is YYREEE (reference sequence).

DNA of the CDR3: TGTGCCACCGCCTTCCGGGACAGGGACCGAGGGGAGCAGTTCTTC. This sequence encodes CATAFRDRDRGEQFF. This chain connects TRBV10-3 to TRBJ2-1; 9 positions agree with TRBD1. The CDR3 covers 15 residues. CDR1 and CDR2 from the germline V gene are ENHRY and SYGVKD. V dropped 10 bases and J dropped 10; count of bases not matched to a gene: 17.

The chain couples TRBV5-6 to TRBJ2-5, with 9 bases lining up with TRBD1. The CDR3 extends over 13 amino acids. Looked up from germline, CDR1 is SGHDT and CDR2 is YYEEEE. Losses at the gene ends were 4 bases for V and 5 bases for J; bases not matched to a gene: 3. This chain's CDR3 is CASSVDRGETQYF. Here the CDR3 DNA reads TGTGCCAGCAGCGTGGACAGGGGTGAGACCCAGTACTTC.

This chain joins TRBV4-3 and TRBJ2-1; 10 nucleotides match TRBD1. V shed 0 bases, J shed 5 bases, and the junction held 4 bases outside the gene matches. CDR3 length equals 16 residues. CDR1 and CDR2 (germline): LGHNA, YSLEER. CDR3 sequence reads: CASSQERDRGHNEQFF. CDR3 DNA sequence: TGCGCCAGCAGCCAAGAACGGGACAGGGGTCACAATGAGCAGTTCTTC.

In its sample, this clone was seen once. The V and J genes are TRBV14 and TRBJ2-3; the match to TRBD2 covers 9 bases. Germline trimming cut 6 bases from V and 0 bases from J; bases unmatched to any gene: 7. Germline CDR1 SGHDN, CDR2 FVKESK. The CDR3 totals 16 residues. CDR3: CASSPVAGDSTDTQYF. The CDR3, as DNA: TGTGCCAGCAGTCCCGTAGCGGGAGATAGCACAGATACGCAGTATTTT. Complete variable domain (other parts from reference TRBV14 and TRBJ2-3): EAGVTQFPSHSVIEKGQTVTLRCDPISGHDNLYWYRRVMGKEIKFLLHFVKESKQDESGMPNNRFLAERTGGTYSTLKVQPAELEDSGVYFCASSPVAGDSTDTQYFGPGTRLTVL.

V usage is TRBV4-3 and J usage is TRBJ2-6; tentatively, D is TRBD2 (5 bases). Germline assignment: CDR1 LGHNA and CDR2 YSLEER. Trimming stripped 0 bases from V and 4 bases from J, with 10 bases between. The CDR3 runs 16 residues. The CDR3 nucleotides are TGCGCCAGCAGCCAAGATCCCCCGGGAGGGGCCAACGTCCTGACTTTC. Amino acids: CASSQDPPGGANVLTF.

The chain employs TRBV5-5 and TRBJ2-7, with 7 bases fitting TRBD2. From germline, CDR1 is SGHKS and CDR2 YYEKEE (reference sequence). Germline trimming cut 3 bases from V and 6 bases from J; bases unmatched to any gene: 9. The CDR3 runs 14 residues. As DNA, the CDR3 is TGTGCCAGCAGCTCCCTTGGGGGGGTCCCCGAGCAGTACTTC. This encodes CASSSLGGVPEQYF. The complete variable domain, with remaining parts taken from reference TRBV5-5 and TRBJ2-7, reads DAGVTQSPTHLIKTRGQQVTLRCSPISGHKSVSWYQQVLGQGPQFIFQYYEKEERGRGNFPDRFSARQFPNYSSELNVNALLLGDSALYLCASSSLGGVPEQYFGPGTRLTVT.

The chain links TRBV9 to TRBJ1-1, with TRBD1 matching 8 bases. Looked up from germline, CDR1 is SGDLS and CDR2 is YYNGEE. The CDR3 contains 18 residues. V trimming: 4 bases; J trimming: 1 base; junction bases outside the gene matches: 15. DNA of the CDR3: TGTGCCAGCAGCCAAGAACCAGGGGGCGAGATAAGGAACACTGAAGCTTTCTTT. It codes for CASSQEPGGEIRNTEAFF.

This sequence joins TRBV10-2 and TRBJ1-1; D remains unclear. This CDR3 contains 11 residues. Germline CDR1 reads WSHSY; CDR2 reads SAAADI. The CDR3 sequence: CDESGPFEAFF. The DNA for the CDR3 is TGCGACGAGTCCGGACCTTTTGAAGCTTTCTTT.

The chain links TRBV3-1 (or the pseudogene TRBV3-2) to TRBJ1-1; D call uncertain. The CDR3 totals 12 residues. The germline gives CDR1 LGHDT, CDR2 YNNKEL (reference sequence). V gave up 4 bases and J gave up 5 bases, with 8 bases separating them. The CDR3 DNA sequence: TGTGCCAGCAGCCGGGTTGAAACTGAAGCTTTCTTT. This translates into CASSRVETEAFF.

The chain has TRBV4-2 and TRBJ2-7, with 10 bases matching TRBD1. CDR1 and CDR2 (germline): LGHNA, YNFKEQ. J was trimmed by 2 bases and V by 4 bases; bases with no gene match: 8. This CDR3 is built from 16 residues. CDR3 region: CASSPRGTGVTYEQYF. The CDR3, as DNA: TGTGCCAGCAGCCCTCGGGGGACAGGGGTTACCTACGAGCAGTACTTC.

The CDR3 nucleotides read TGTGCCAGCAGCTTCTCAGCTGTCGCGGGATACAATGAGCAGTTCTTC. This sequence encodes CASSFSAVAGYNEQFF. The gene calls are TRBV5-4 and TRBJ2-1; D is perhaps TRBD2 (6 bases). V was clipped by 2 bases and J by 4 bases, with 16 bases between them. The CDR3 covers 16 residues. The germline gives CDR1 SGHNT, CDR2 YYREEE (reference sequence).